This T cell receptor beta chain was observed in a study of STAT5B mutations in CD4+ large granular lymphocyte leukemia. Study findings and constraints: Around 25% of private leukemic clonotypes occurred rarely in other patients' non-leukemic repertoires.

A remark on this clone: The antigen remains undetermined.

In the source study's methods: A productive frequency of 2.59 x 10-5 was the lowest detectable. Sequencing was performed with immunoSEQ multiplex PCR; in TCRdb, only in-frame clones are kept and a portion is missing. V and J calls and clone size are as listed in that table; D and trimming were resolved from the DNA. The table has 24,000 or so clones, 60% to 80% seen once; the top ten hold roughly a tenth. The CDR3 has 18 amino acids. V gene TRBV12-1 combines with J gene TRBJ2-2; the table assigns TRBD1, which was not confirmed against the DNA. TRBV12-1 is listed as a pseudogene. The sequenced sample consisted of CD4+ T cells from blood buffy coats. The TCR comes from a human donor in good health. Here the CDR3 DNA reads TGTGCCAGCACCGTCCCCCACCGGGACAGGGTATGGTCCGGGGAGCTGTTTTTT. Translation gives CASTVPHRDRVWSGELFF.